These 26 T cell receptor beta chains originate from one sample sequenced in a study of T cells in Graves' hyperthyroidism and ophthalmopathy. RNA transcripts yielded amplified TCR beta CDR3 regions. A set of HTBI primers served as the primers for a first-round RT-PCR of the TCR CDR3. TCRdb reprocessed the multiplex PCR reads with MiXCR, giving one entry per CDR3 protein. The sample lists around 350,000 distinct CDR3 sequences; around 14% were seen once. Material: blood. The receptors were sampled from a woman between 18 and 29 years old with Graves' hyperthyroidism that later progressed to Graves' ophthalmopathy.

At least ten counts were recorded for this clonotype. V gene TRBV14 combines with J gene TRBJ1-2, with 7 nucleotides matching TRBD1. Germline V gene lookup returns CDR1 SGHDN and CDR2 FVKESK. V lost 5 bases to trimming and J lost 5 bases; unmatched junction nucleotides: 8. The length of the CDR3 is 14 residues. The CDR3: CASSTTGTTYGYTF. The CDR3 DNA reads TGTGCCAGCAGCACGACAGGGACCACTTATGGCTACACCTTC.

V is TRBV20-1 and J is TRBJ2-1, with D possibly TRBD1 on 6 matching bases. With 3 bases removed from V and 0 bases from J, the gap between germline ends came to 21 bases. In germline, CDR1 is DFQATT, CDR2 SNEGSKA (reference sequence). The CDR3 contains 18 residues. Here the CDR3 reads CSARGALGSPSSYNEQFF. Written as DNA, the CDR3 is TGCAGTGCTAGGGGGGCCCTCGGTAGCCCGAGCTCCTACAATGAGCAGTTCTTC.

This clonotype was observed at least ten times. The chain combines TRBV12-3 or TRBV12-4 with TRBJ2-3, with 7 bases matching TRBD2. The CDR3 has 16 amino acids. The junction had 9 bases not matched to a gene; V was cut back by 6 bases and J by 0 bases. CDR3: CASSRSLARSTDTQYF. For the CDR3, the DNA is TGTGCCAGCAGCCGTTCACTAGCGCGTAGCACAGATACGCAGTATTTT.

The chain uses TRBV11-2 and TRBJ2-1; a possible D gene is TRBD2 (5 bases). V lost 3 bases and J 6 bases, leaving 18 bases between the germline ends. The CDR3 spans 16 residues. Germline-derived CDR1 and CDR2 are SGHAT and FQNNGV. CDR3 sequence (DNA): TGTGCCAGCAGCTTTATTCGGGAACGCCCCCCCAATGAGCAGTTCTTC. This gives the protein CASSFIRERPPNEQFF.

This clonotype was detected many times. This sequence joins TRBV12-3 or TRBV12-4 and TRBJ2-1; a weak D match, TRBD2 (6 bases). Trimming pared 3 bases from V and 5 bases from J, leaving 11 bases between. The CDR3 covers 14 residues. CDR3 nucleotides: TGTGCCAGCAGTTTTTCGGGGGAAGACAATGAGCAGTTCTTC. Translated: CASSFSGEDNEQFF.

A word on this clonotype: A much larger clone differs from this one at a single base, so this may be a read error. This chain connects TRBV28 to TRBJ2-1; no clear D gene. The CDR3 has 15 amino acids. In germline, CDR1 is MDHEN, CDR2 SYDVKM. With 2 bases removed from V and 10 bases from J, the gap between germline ends came to 18 bases. This CDR3 is CASSLLAAKLGEQFF. The CDR3, as DNA: TGTGCCAGCAGTTTACTGGCGGCCAAATTAGGAGAGCAGTTCTTC.

This clonotype came up many times. This sequence joins TRBV29-1 and TRBJ2-1; TRBD2 matches 7 bases. Trimming cost V 1 base and J 1 base; bases outside gene matches: 1. The CDR3 sequence is 14 residues long. From germline, CDR1 is SQVTM and CDR2 ANQGSEA. The CDR3 DNA reads TGCAGCGTTGAAGGCGGGAGTTCCTACAATGAGCAGTTCTTC. Encoded protein: CSVEGGSSYNEQFF.

The genes are TRBV7-6 and TRBJ2-1; D is possibly TRBD2 (6 bases). V was clipped by 5 bases and J by 9 bases, with 14 bases between them. CDR3 size: 13 residues. CDR1 SGHVS and CDR2 FNYEAQ come from the germline V gene. The DNA for the CDR3 is TGTGCCAGCAGCCCCCTCCAGGGAGGTGAGCAGTTCTTC. Its protein is CASSPLQGGEQFF.

The V gene is TRBV20-1, the J gene TRBJ2-2; D possibly corresponds to TRBD2 (5 bases). Germline loops: CDR1 DFQATT, CDR2 SNEGSKA (reference sequence). The CDR3 sequence is 20 residues long. Trimming cost V 0 bases and J 4 bases, with 27 bases left between them. CDR3 amino acids: CSARDSLRQTRTPCTGELFF. CDR3 DNA: TGCAGTGCTAGAGATTCCTTGCGGCAAACGCGGACTCCCTGCACCGGGGAGCTGTTTTTT.

This clonotype was observed many times. The chain carries TRBV7-8 and TRBJ1-1; weak D call: TRBD1 (5 bases). The V gene's germline CDR1 is SGHVS and CDR2 FQNEAQ. The CDR3 covers 15 residues. V was clipped by 7 bases and J by 2 bases, with 17 bases between them. This chain's CDR3 is CASTNTGRLNTEAFF. The DNA for the CDR3 is TGTGCCAGCACAAACACGGGACGACTTAACACTGAAGCTTTCTTT.

This clonotype occurred a few times. The chain couples TRBV28 to TRBJ2-7; D remains ambiguous. Germline CDR1 is MDHEN and CDR2 is SYDVKM. CDR3 length: 15 amino acids. Trimming took off 3 bases at V and 0 bases at J, with 12 bases between the two ends. The CDR3 sequence: CASSFATESSYEQYF. The CDR3, as DNA: TGTGCCAGCAGTTTTGCTACAGAGAGCTCCTACGAGCAGTACTTC. Using reference TRBV28 and TRBJ2-7 for the parts outside the CDR3, the full variable domain is DVKVTQSSRYLVKRTGEKVFLECVQDMDHENMFWYRQDPGLGLRLIYFSYDVKMKEKGDIPEGYSVSREKKERFSLILESASTNQTSMYLCASSFATESSYEQYFGPGTRLTVT.

As concerns this clonotype: A much larger clone differs by one base, so this may be a read error. This chain links TRBV18 with TRBJ1-1; D ambiguous. Germline V gene data show CDR1 as KGHSH and CDR2 as LQKENI. The CDR3 has 13 amino acids. This CDR3 reads CASSPIRNPEAFF. CDR3 nucleotides: TGTGCCAGCTCACCTATCAGGAACCCTGAAGCTTTCTTT.

This rearrangement joins TRBV9 to TRBJ2-5, with TRBD2 identical over 8 bases. The CDR3 is 15 amino acids. Germline V gives CDR1 SGDLS, CDR2 YYNGEE. Trimming took 0 bases from V and 7 from J; bases not matched to a gene: 8. The CDR3: CASSVGQRETGTQYF. CDR3 DNA sequence: TGTGCCAGCAGCGTAGGTCAGCGGGAGACAGGGACCCAGTACTTC.

This clonotype was seen repeatedly, ten times or more. This chain joins TRBV28 and TRBJ1-5, with 7 bases fitting TRBD1. CDR1 and CDR2 (germline): MDHEN, SYDVKM. CDR3 length: 16 amino acids. After removal of 5 bases from V and 0 bases from J, the junction contained 7 bases not matched to a gene. CDR3 sequence reads: CASSPDRVSSNQPQHF. In DNA, the CDR3 is TGTGCCAGCAGTCCTGACAGGGTCTCTAGCAATCAGCCCCAGCATTTT.

V gene TRBV20-1 combines with J gene TRBJ1-2, with unresolved D. The CDR3 runs to 13 residues. V was pared by 6 bases and J by 5 bases, with 16 bases between. Germline lookup yields CDR1 DFQATT and CDR2 SNEGSKA (reference sequence). The CDR3 DNA reads as TGCAGTGCCGAACGCGCGGGAACGTATGGCTACACCTTC. Its protein product is CSAERAGTYGYTF.

This clonotype came up many times. The chain joins TRBV13 to TRBJ2-7; 10 nucleotides agree with TRBD2. V dropped 5 bases and J dropped 3; count of bases not matched to a gene: 4. From germline, CDR1 is PRHDT and CDR2 FYEKMQ (reference sequence). CDR3 length equals 14 residues. CDR3 nucleotide sequence: TGTGCCAGCAGCAACGGACTAGCGGTCTACGAGCAGTACTTC. Translated, it gives CASSNGLAVYEQYF.

This clonotype was detected once. A much larger clone differs by one base, so this may be a read error. V gene TRBV9 combines with J gene TRBJ1-5; D perhaps matches TRBD1 (6 bases). Germline V gives CDR1 SGDLS, CDR2 YYNGEE. The CDR3 has 17 residues. The CDR3 sequence: CASSQCPGHFSNQPQRF. CDR3 sequence (DNA): TGTGCCAGCAGCCAATGTCCGGGACATTTTAGCAATCAGCCCCAGCGTTTT.

The rearrangement uses TRBV6-1 and TRBJ2-3; 12 positions match TRBD2. This CDR3 is 14 amino acids long. Germline V gives CDR1 MNHNS, CDR2 SASEGT. J was trimmed by 8 bases and V by 7 bases; bases with no gene match: 7. CDR3 region: CASIPSGRAGTQYF. The CDR3 DNA reads TGTGCCAGCATTCCTAGCGGGAGGGCCGGTACGCAGTATTTT.

This clonotype occurred a few times. The chain has TRBV10-3 and TRBJ2-1; 8 positions agree with TRBD2. Per the germline V gene, CDR1 is ENHRY and CDR2 is SYGVKD. Losses at the gene ends were 3 bases for V and 6 bases for J; bases not matched to a gene: 16. This CDR3 has 18 residues. In DNA, the CDR3 is TGTGCCATCAGTGACCTCGGACTAGCTGCCCTGGTGGGCAATGAGCAGTTCTTC. Its translation: CAISDLGLAALVGNEQFF.

This clonotype has only a few counts. The J gene is TRBJ1-4, the V gene TRBV27, with 9 nucleotides matching TRBD1. V dropped 7 bases and J dropped 8; count of bases not matched to a gene: 8. Germline V lookup: CDR1 MNHEY, CDR2 SMNVEV (reference sequence). The CDR3 is made up of 14 amino acids. CDR3 amino acids: CASTRDRVSEKLFF. DNA for the CDR3: TGTGCCAGCACCAGGGACAGGGTATCGGAAAAACTGTTTTTT. Using reference TRBV27 and TRBJ1-4 for the parts outside the CDR3, the full variable domain is EAQVTQNPRYLITVTGKKLTVTCSQNMNHEYMSWYRQDPGLGLRQIYYSMNVEVTDKGDVPEGYKVSRKEKRNFPLILESPSPNQTSLYFCASTRDRVSEKLFFGSGTQLSVL.

This clonotype was detected many times. The chain links TRBV20-1 to TRBJ2-1; 7 positions match TRBD2. This CDR3 contains 13 residues. In germline, CDR1 is DFQATT, CDR2 SNEGSKA (reference sequence). V was pared by 3 bases and J by 6 bases, with 5 bases of the junction left unmatched. CDR3 bases: TGCAGTGCTAGGCGGGAGTACTCCAATGAGCAGTTCTTC. Translation: CSARREYSNEQFF.

DNA of the CDR3: TGCAGTGCCCCTATTGAAGGGCATCAGCCCCAGCATTTT. Translation: CSAPIEGHQPQHF. The chain carries TRBV20-1 and TRBJ1-5; D is uncertain. Trimming left V 6 bases short and J 5 bases short, with 14 bases between. CDR3 length equals 13 residues. Germline assignment: CDR1 DFQATT and CDR2 SNEGSKA (reference sequence).

This clonotype occurred a few times. In nucleotides, the CDR3 is TGTGCCAGCAGTTTATCGCGGGGGAAGGGGGCTTTCTTT. The encoded protein is CASSLSRGKGAFF. The chain has TRBV27 and TRBJ1-1; D is perhaps TRBD1 (5 bases). Germline V gene lookup returns CDR1 MNHEY and CDR2 SMNVEV (reference sequence). The CDR3 covers 13 residues. The V end lost 0 bases, the J end lost 11 bases, and 13 bases lay between the germline ends.

There are many counts of this clonotype. The chain joins TRBV5-1 to TRBJ2-7, with TRBD2 identical over 7 bases. The trim removed 0 bases at V and 6 bases at J, leaving 12 bases unmatched. Germline CDR1 is SGHRS and CDR2 is YFSETQ. The CDR3 is 16 amino acids. CDR3 nucleotides: TGCGCCAGCAGCTTGGGCTCGGGCGGGAGATCGGTCGAGCAGTACTTC. Translated: CASSLGSGGRSVEQYF.

This clonotype has a count of ten or more. The rearrangement links TRBV20-1 to TRBJ1-6, with no clear D. Germline V gene sequence: CDR1 DFQATT, CDR2 SNEGSKA (reference sequence). V gave up 3 bases and J gave up 6 bases, with 12 bases separating them. This CDR3 region has 14 residues. CDR3 loop: CSASSGRINSPLHF. The CDR3 coding sequence is TGCAGTGCTAGTTCGGGCCGAATTAATTCACCCCTCCACTTT.

V is TRBV12-3 or TRBV12-4 and J is TRBJ1-2; tentative D call: TRBD1 (5 bases). The V gene lost 1 base and the J gene lost 2 bases, with 8 bases spanning the gap. The CDR3 is made up of 14 amino acids. CDR3 region: CASSLVGHNYGYTF. In DNA, the CDR3 is TGTGCCAGCAGTTTAGTAGGACACAACTATGGCTACACCTTC.